The 10 T cell receptor beta chains below were found in one sample sequenced in a study of T-cell memory formation after mild COVID-19. In TCRdb, the 5' RACE reads were re-called with MiXCR into one record per CDR3 protein. This table holds about 320,000 distinct CDR3 sequences, roughly an eighth found once. Input material: PBMCs or a T cell subset sorted from them (not recorded which). These receptors came from a man in his late teens or twenties who had mild COVID-19 (a few samples of this study predate the infection). Cell type and time point are not known.

The chain is built from TRBV6-5 and TRBJ2-3; D may be TRBD2 (5 bases). Deletions cut 5 bases from V and 3 bases from J, with 15 bases between. This CDR3 spans 15 amino acids. Germline assignment: CDR1 MNHEY and CDR2 SVGAGI. The CDR3 protein is CASSPGPGRTDTQYF. The CDR3 DNA is TGTGCCAGCAGTCCGGGCCCGGGAAGAACAGATACGCAGTATTTT.

The CDR3 sequence is CASSGYRGNEQYF. The DNA for the CDR3 is TGTGCCAGCAGTGGCTACAGGGGGAACGAGCAGTACTTC. The chain employs TRBV25-1 and TRBJ2-7; 8 bases are shared with TRBD1. The CDR3 covers 13 residues. V lost 4 bases to trimming and J lost 5 bases; unmatched junction nucleotides: 4. Looked up from germline, CDR1 is MGHDK and CDR2 is SYGVNS.

The chain employs TRBV7-9 and TRBJ1-1; 9 bases fit TRBD1. CDR1 and CDR2 from the germline V gene are SEHNR and FQNEAQ (reference sequence). The ends lost 3 bases at V and 10 bases at J; junction bases unmatched: 15. The CDR3 runs 16 residues. The CDR3 spells CASSFGGSRTGVRAFF. The CDR3 region has the DNA TGTGCCAGCAGCTTCGGGGGCTCTAGGACAGGGGTGAGAGCTTTCTTT.

This chain connects TRBV4-2 to TRBJ1-3, with D maybe TRBD1 (5 bases). The CDR3 totals 19 residues. Germline V lookup: CDR1 LGHNA, CDR2 YNFKEQ. Trimming shortened V by 0 bases and J by 0 bases, and 18 bases separated the two germline ends. The CDR3 spells CASSQDQDTGGFSGNTIYF. The DNA for the CDR3 is TGTGCCAGCAGCCAAGATCAGGACACCGGGGGATTCTCTGGAAACACCATATATTTT.

This chain links TRBV7-2 with TRBJ2-1; 8 bases are a match to TRBD2. Trimming at V came to 0 bases and at J to 2 bases, leaving 6 bases not matched to a gene. This CDR3 region has 17 residues. In germline, CDR1 is SGHTA, CDR2 FQGNSA. CDR3 residues: CASSLASGAGAYNEQFF. CDR3 in DNA: TGTGCCAGCAGCTTAGCGTCCGGAGCGGGGGCCTACAATGAGCAGTTCTTC.

This clonotype was observed a few times. The chain is built from TRBV6-2 or TRBV6-3 and TRBJ1-5; TRBD1 is a possible D gene (6 bases). Trimming pared 7 bases from V and 5 bases from J, leaving 9 bases between. Germline V CDR1 and CDR2: MNHEY, SVGEGT. The CDR3 length is 12 residues. The CDR3 protein is CASTGGDQPQHF. As DNA, the CDR3 is TGTGCCAGCACCGGGGGCGATCAGCCCCAGCATTTT.

The chain links TRBV4-1 to TRBJ2-7; D ambiguous. V was shortened by 1 base and J by 7 bases, with 11 bases between the two germline ends. The germline V gene has CDR1 MGHRA and CDR2 YSYEKL. The CDR3 totals 13 residues. The DNA of the CDR3 is TGCGCCAGCAGCCAAGTGGGCAAAGGGGAGCAGTACTTC. Its protein product is CASSQVGKGEQYF.

J is TRBJ1-2 and V is TRBV12-3 or TRBV12-4; D gene ambiguous. The V end was cut by 5 bases, the J end by 7 bases, with 11 bases between. The CDR3 totals 12 residues. Written as DNA, the CDR3 is TGTGCCAGCAGTCGACGCCCCGGTGGCTACACCTTC. It is translated as CASSRRPGGYTF.

Written as DNA, the CDR3 is TGCGCCAGCAGCCCCCCCGGGGCGGGTACGGAGACCCAGTACTTC. It codes for CASSPPGAGTETQYF. V gene TRBV4-1 combines with J gene TRBJ2-5, with D tentatively TRBD1 or TRBD2 (5 bases each). Germline assignment: CDR1 MGHRA and CDR2 YSYEKL. The CDR3 has 15 amino acids. The V end lost 4 bases, the J end lost 5 bases, and 17 bases lay between the germline ends.

The chain has TRBV7-3 and TRBJ2-3; D possibly corresponds to TRBD2 (7 bases). Trimming removed 5 bases at V and 5 bases at J, with 17 bases between. CDR3 length equals 15 residues. CDR1 SGHTA and CDR2 FQGTGA come from the germline V gene. The CDR3 reads CASSPRGGVVDTQYF. As DNA, the CDR3 is TGTGCCAGCAGCCCGAGGGGGGGAGTTGTAGATACGCAGTATTTT.